A single T cell receptor beta chain is shown here with its context. FACS enriched CD8+ TEMRA cells, while bulk CD8+ and CD4+ were negatively isolated. The sample comes from a study of CD8 T cells in Susac syndrome. This CDR3 contains 16 residues. V lost 3 bases, J lost 0 bases, and 12 bases lay in between. Germline CDR1 and CDR2: WSHSY and SAAADI. Random hexamers served to reverse transcribe about 0.45 to 1 ug RNA. Coverage of TCR beta CDR3 amplification by immunoSEQ multiplex PCR extended to 54 Vbeta and 13 Jbeta. TCRdb independently ran MiXCR on the immunoSEQ multiplex PCR reads; one entry per CDR3 protein. This table has more than 110,000 distinct CDR3 sequences, about 94% appearing once.

The chain recombines TRBV10-2 with TRBJ1-5, with D possibly matching TRBD1 (5 bases). This receptor was taken from a human donor in good health. The sample taken for sequencing was CD8+ T cells from PBMCs. The CDR3 here is CASSDGDHYSNQPQHF. The CDR3 DNA reads TGCGCCAGCAGTGATGGGGACCACTATAGCAATCAGCCCCAGCATTTT.